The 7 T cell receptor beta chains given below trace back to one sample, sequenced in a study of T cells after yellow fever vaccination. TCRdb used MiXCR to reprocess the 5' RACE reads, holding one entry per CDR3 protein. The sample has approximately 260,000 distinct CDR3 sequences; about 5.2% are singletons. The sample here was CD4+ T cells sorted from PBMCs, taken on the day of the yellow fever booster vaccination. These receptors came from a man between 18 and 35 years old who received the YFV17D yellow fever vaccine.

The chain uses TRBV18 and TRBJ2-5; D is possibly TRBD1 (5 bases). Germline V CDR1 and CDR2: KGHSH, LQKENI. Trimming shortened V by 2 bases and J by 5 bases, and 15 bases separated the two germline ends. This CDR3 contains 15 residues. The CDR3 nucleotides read TGTGCCAGCTCACCAGGGCAGGGCCCAGGGGAGACCCAGTACTTC. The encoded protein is CASSPGQGPGETQYF.

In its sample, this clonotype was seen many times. CDR3 sequence: CASSAGTVLHEQYF. In nucleotides, the CDR3 is TGCGCCAGCAGTGCCGGGACAGTCCTCCACGAGCAGTACTTC. V usage is TRBV10-2 and J usage is TRBJ2-7, with 7 bases matching TRBD1. This CDR3 comprises 14 residues. The V gene's germline CDR1 is WSHSY and CDR2 SAAADI. The V and J ends lost 4 bases and 5 bases, in that order; junction bases with no gene match: 8.

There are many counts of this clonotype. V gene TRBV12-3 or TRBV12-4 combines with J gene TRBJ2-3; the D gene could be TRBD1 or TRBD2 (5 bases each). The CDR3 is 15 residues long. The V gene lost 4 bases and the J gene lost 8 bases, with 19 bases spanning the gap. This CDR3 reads CASSSSGTLVITQYF. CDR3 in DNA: TGTGCCAGCAGTTCCTCCGGGACGCTGGTGATTACGCAGTATTTT.

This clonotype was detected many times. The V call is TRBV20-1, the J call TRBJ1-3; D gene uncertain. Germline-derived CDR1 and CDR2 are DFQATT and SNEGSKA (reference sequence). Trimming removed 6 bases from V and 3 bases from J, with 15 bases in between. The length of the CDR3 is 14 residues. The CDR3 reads CSAPARGGGNTIYF. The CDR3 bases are TGCAGTGCCCCAGCACGGGGAGGTGGAAACACCATATATTTT.

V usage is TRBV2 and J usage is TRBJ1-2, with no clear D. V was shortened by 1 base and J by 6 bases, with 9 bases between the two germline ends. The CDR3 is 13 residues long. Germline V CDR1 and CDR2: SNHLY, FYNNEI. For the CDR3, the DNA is TGTGCCAGCAGTGAAGTTCGGGCGGATGGCTACACCTTC. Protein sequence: CASSEVRADGYTF.

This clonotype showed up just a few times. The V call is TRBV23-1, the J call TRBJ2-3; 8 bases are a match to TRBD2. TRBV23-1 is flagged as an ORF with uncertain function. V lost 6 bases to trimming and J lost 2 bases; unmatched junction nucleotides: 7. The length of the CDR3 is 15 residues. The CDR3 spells CASSLCGGSTDTQYF. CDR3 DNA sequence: TGCGCCAGCAGCCTTTGCGGGGGGTCCACAGATACGCAGTATTTT.

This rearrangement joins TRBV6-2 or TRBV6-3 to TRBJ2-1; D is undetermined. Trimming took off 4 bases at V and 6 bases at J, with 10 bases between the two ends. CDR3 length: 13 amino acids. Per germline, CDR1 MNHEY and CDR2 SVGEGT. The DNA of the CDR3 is TGTGCCAGCAGTTTTCTATCGGGCAATGAGCAGTTCTTC. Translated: CASSFLSGNEQFF.